This TCR beta chain derives from a study of blood T cell repertoires in COVID-19. About the research overall: Spain, Italy and the United States supplied samples that represented acute and convalescent COVID-19. Sources were T cells, B-cell-depleted T cells, or PBMCs; the material itself was cDNA or gDNA.

During active infection, Seattle patients enrolled and were then monitored through disease. Study processing details: Amplified reference gene primers provided the basis for estimating nucleated cell counts. Sequencing was performed with immunoSEQ multiplex PCR; in TCRdb, only in-frame clones are kept and a portion is missing. V and J calls plus clone size are reproduced from that table; the DNA served to infer D and trimming. Among roughly 350,000 clones listed, about 89% were seen once. The germline V gene encodes CDR1 LGHDT and CDR2 YNNKEL (reference sequence). CDR3 length: 17 residues. Trimming pared 0 bases from V and 5 bases from J, leaving 16 bases between.

The rearrangement joins TRBV3-1 (or the pseudogene TRBV3-2) to TRBJ2-2, with D perhaps TRBD1 (6 bases). This sequence was found in a woman aged 30 to 39 with COVID-19, enrolled during active disease. Sequencing was carried out using peripheral blood. CDR3 sequence (DNA): TGTGCCAGCAGCCAAGAATGGGGCAGGGACACTACCGGGGAGCTGTTTTTT. It specifies CASSQEWGRDTTGELFF.